Listed here is a single TCR beta chain. CDR1 and CDR2 (germline): SGHTA, FQGNSA. This CDR3 comprises 14 residues. J was trimmed by 3 bases and V by 1 base; bases with no gene match: 1. Regions amplified from RNA transcripts were the TCR beta CDR3 regions. TCR CDR3 regions were first amplified by RT-PCR with HTBI primers. TCRdb re-derived calls from the multiplex PCR reads in MiXCR, one entry per CDR3 protein. Of approximately 370,000 distinct CDR3 sequences listed, more than 12% were seen once; the top ten hold approximately 29%. This sample is drawn from a study of T cells in Graves' hyperthyroidism and ophthalmopathy. In patients aged 18 to 65, hyperthyroidism was newly diagnosed, with duration under 2 months. Uncontrolled infection, other autoimmune disease, pregnancy and lactation each barred patients from inclusion. Clinicians diagnosed patients from clinical symptoms, serum thyroxine and TRAb, thyroid ultrasound and orbital computed tomography. The authors took PBMCs from roughly 10 ml fresh peripheral blood.

This chain connects TRBV7-2 to TRBJ2-7, with TRBD2 identical over 9 bases. This receptor was taken from a woman aged 25 to 45 with Graves' hyperthyroidism. Sequenced sample: blood. The CDR3 bases are TGTGCCAGCAGCTTAGGACTAGCGGTCTACGAGCAGTACTTC. It yields the protein CASSLGLAVYEQYF.